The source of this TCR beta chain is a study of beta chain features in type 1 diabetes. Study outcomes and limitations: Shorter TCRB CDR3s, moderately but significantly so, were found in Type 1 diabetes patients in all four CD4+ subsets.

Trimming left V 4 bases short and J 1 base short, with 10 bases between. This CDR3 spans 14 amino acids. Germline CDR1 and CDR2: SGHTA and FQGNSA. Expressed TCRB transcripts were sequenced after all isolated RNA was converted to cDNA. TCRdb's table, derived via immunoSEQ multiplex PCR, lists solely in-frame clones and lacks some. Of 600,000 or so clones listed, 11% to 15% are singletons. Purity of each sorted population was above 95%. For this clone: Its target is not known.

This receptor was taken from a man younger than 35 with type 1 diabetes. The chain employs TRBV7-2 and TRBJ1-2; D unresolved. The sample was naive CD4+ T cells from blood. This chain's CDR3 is CASSSRRDNYGYTF. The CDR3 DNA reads TGTGCCAGCAGCTCCCGACGGGATAACTATGGCTACACCTTC.